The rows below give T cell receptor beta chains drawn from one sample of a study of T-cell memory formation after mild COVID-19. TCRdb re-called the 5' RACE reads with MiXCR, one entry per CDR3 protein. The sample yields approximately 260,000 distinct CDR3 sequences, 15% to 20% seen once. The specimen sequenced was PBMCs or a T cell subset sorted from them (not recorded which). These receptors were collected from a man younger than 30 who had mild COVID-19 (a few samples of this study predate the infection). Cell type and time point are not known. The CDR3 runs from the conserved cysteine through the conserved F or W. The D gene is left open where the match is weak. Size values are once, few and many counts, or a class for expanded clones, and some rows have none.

CASSNSGVYGYTF,TGTGCCAGCAGTAATTCAGGGGTCTATGGCTACACCTTC,TRBV12-3/TRBV12-4,-,TRBJ1-2,-
CASSTTWDTDTQYF,TGCGCCAGCAGCACAACTTGGGACACAGATACGCAGTATTTT,TRBV4-1,-,TRBJ2-3,-
CASSVFELAGDTQYF,TGTGCCAGCAGCGTATTCGAGCTAGCGGGAGATACGCAGTATTTT,TRBV9,TRBD2,TRBJ2-3,few
CASSPGTGWDEQYF,TGCGCCAGCAGCCCCGGGACAGGGTGGGACGAGCAGTACTTC,TRBV4-1,TRBD1,TRBJ2-7,many
CASSSRQDRNTEAFF,TGCGCCAGCAGCTCCCGACAGGACCGGAACACTGAAGCTTTCTTT,TRBV5-1,-,TRBJ1-1,few
CASSYKRGAYNEQFF,TGTGCCAGCAGTTACAAGCGGGGGGCCTACAATGAGCAGTTCTTC,TRBV6-2/TRBV6-3,TRBD2,TRBJ2-1,few
CASSWDTQNTEAFF,TGCGCCAGCAGCTGGGACACACAGAACACTGAAGCTTTCTTT,TRBV5-1,-,TRBJ1-1,few
CASSAGVGQINYGYTF,TGTGCCAGCAGCGCAGGGGTGGGGCAGATAAACTATGGCTACACCTTC,TRBV9,-,TRBJ1-2,-
CASSSIGTVEAFF,TGTGCCAGCAGTTCCATCGGGACAGTTGAAGCTTTCTTT,TRBV6-5,TRBD1,TRBJ1-1,few
CASSYSSSGLGETQYF,TGTGCCAGCAGTTACTCGAGTTCGGGATTAGGAGAGACCCAGTACTTC,TRBV6-5,-,TRBJ2-5,-
CASSDSGGAVGTQYF,TGTGCCAGCAGCGACAGCGGGGGGGCTGTGGGTACGCAGTATTTT,TRBV9,TRBD2,TRBJ2-3,once
CASSDGGGYNEQFF,TGTGCCAGCAGTGACGGGGGGGGTTACAATGAGCAGTTCTTC,TRBV2,TRBD2,TRBJ2-1,-
CASSLNGDWTEAFF,TGCGCCAGCAGCTTAAACGGGGATTGGACTGAAGCTTTCTTT,TRBV5-1,-,TRBJ1-1,-